Listed below are T cell receptor beta chains from one sample, sequenced in a study of blood T cell repertoires in COVID-19. Some clones are missing from TCRdb's copy, which holds only in-frame ones; the method was immunoSEQ multiplex PCR. This sample has around 220,000 clones, with roughly 80% found just once. The material sequenced was peripheral blood. The receptor set was obtained from a woman in her 40s with active or convalescent COVID-19. CDR3s include the opening cysteine and the closing phenylalanine or tryptophan. The order of the fields is D gene, clone size, V gene, CDR3 length, CDR3 protein. A D gene is named only where the DNA matches it firmly. Size tells how often a clone was seen (once, few, many) or the class of an expanded clone, and some rows leave it out.

>NA|NA|TRBV3-1/TRBV3-2|13
CASSQIQGGRQYF
>TRBD1|NA|TRBV10-3|16
CAISVSGTGAADTQYF
>TRBD1|many|TRBV7-9|13
CASSSGGKQPQHF
>TRBD1|NA|TRBV10-3|13
CAAGQGYNSPLHF
>TRBD1|NA|TRBV5-1|15
CASSPDRGYNSPLHF
>TRBD1|once|TRBV6-4|15
CASSPGTGDYNEQFF
>TRBD1|many|TRBV5-1|12
CASSPGGTEAFF
>NA|NA|TRBV19|14
CASSESREGNTIYF
>TRBD1|once|TRBV9|14
CASSRTGSGNTIYF
>NA|NA|TRBV7-2|16
CASSLALGGAADTQYF
>NA|NA|TRBV5-1|16
CASSWRFSEGNSPLHF
>NA|NA|TRBV7-7|14
CASSLSGSRETQYF
>TRBD1|NA|TRBV5-6|15
CASSDTGTGGTEAFF
>NA|few|TRBV5-6|13
CASRLSGVYGYTF
>NA|NA|TRBV29-1|14
CSVGGGPNTDTQYF
>TRBD1|NA|TRBV18|14
CASSLTGVQETQYF
>TRBD1|NA|TRBV4-1|15
CASSQGPGQGYEQYF
>NA|NA|TRBV5-1|15
CASSVNTGSTGELFF
>TRBD1|once|TRBV7-9|15
CASSLGQGATLGYTF
>NA|NA|TRBV7-4|18
CASRPGEISPYSNQPQHF
>NA|few|TRBV30|16
CAWSAEGEAYNSPLHF
>TRBD2|NA|TRBV7-8|16
CASSLVAGHGTDTQYF
>NA|NA|TRBV3-1/TRBV3-2|15
CASTPGRRADNEQFF
>TRBD2|NA|TRBV5-1|15
CASSSLAGGQETQYF
>NA|NA|TRBV18|14
CASLSDTAAGELFF
>NA|once|TRBV4-1|14
CASSQGSGLPEAFF
>NA|NA|TRBV3-1/TRBV3-2|16
CASSGGLAQITGELFF
>TRBD1|NA|TRBV4-1|16
CASSHDGDRATDTQYF
>NA|NA|TRBV30|13
CAWSENPGAEAFF
>NA|few|TRBV5-4|15
CASSPRRRLWNEQFF
>NA|few|TRBV3-1/TRBV3-2|12
CASSQVSGEQFF
>TRBD1|NA|TRBV5-3|10
CARSRTGQGF
>NA|NA|TRBV7-2|14
CASSGARGRRGYTF
>NA|NA|TRBV6-5|16
CASSWGTPFANTEAFF
>NA|NA|TRBV7-2|13
CASSFWGDQPQHF